Presented here are 25 T cell receptor beta chains from one specimen sequenced in a study of T cell responses to AZD1222 COVID-19 vaccine. Sequenced by immunoSEQ multiplex PCR; TCRdb stores in-frame clones only, minus some. The sample lists more than 100,000 clones, about nine tenths occurring once. Sequencing was performed on peripheral blood, taken on day 0 of AZD1222 vaccination. These TCRs come from an adult in good health.

The chain combines TRBV30 with TRBJ1-3; weak D call: TRBD1 (5 bases). The CDR3 spans 13 residues. Germline CDR1 is GTSNPN and CDR2 is SVGIG (reference sequence). Trimming stripped 3 bases from V and 4 bases from J, with 10 bases between. The CDR3 spells CAWRGPLGNTIYF. CDR3 coding DNA: TGTGCCTGGAGGGGACCTTTAGGAAACACCATATATTTT.

The gene calls are TRBV12-5 and TRBJ2-5, with TRBD1 identical over 8 bases. CDR3 length equals 17 residues. Germline trimming cut 5 bases from V and 4 bases from J; bases unmatched to any gene: 15. CDR1 is LGHNT and CDR2 is FRNRAP in the germline V gene. The CDR3 reads CASGESRRTGNGETQYF. CDR3 in DNA: TGTGCTAGTGGTGAGAGTCGAAGGACAGGGAACGGAGAGACCCAGTACTTC.

This chain joins TRBV6-1 and TRBJ1-5; D gene unclear. Germline-derived CDR1 and CDR2 are MNHNS and SASEGT. V lost 0 bases, J lost 7 bases, and 10 bases lay in between. The length of the CDR3 is 14 residues. CDR3 amino acids: CASSEAGVFQPQHF. CDR3 nucleotides: TGTGCCAGCAGTGAAGCGGGCGTGTTCCAGCCCCAGCATTTT.

V and J are TRBV18 and TRBJ2-5; possibly TRBD1 or TRBD2 for D (7 bases each). The V end lost 3 bases, the J end lost 2 bases, and 13 bases lay between the germline ends. Germline loops: CDR1 KGHSH, CDR2 LQKENI. The CDR3 runs 15 residues. CDR3 region: CASSPRQGGQETQYF. The CDR3 nucleotides are TGTGCCAGCTCACCCAGGCAGGGGGGGCAAGAGACCCAGTACTTC.

The gene calls are TRBV27 and TRBJ1-2; 7 bases match TRBD1. The germline gives CDR1 MNHEY, CDR2 SMNVEV (reference sequence). V dropped 0 bases and J dropped 3; count of bases not matched to a gene: 1. The CDR3 extends over 14 amino acids. The CDR3 loop reads CASSLSTGDYGYTF. DNA for the CDR3: TGTGCCAGCAGTTTATCAACAGGGGACTATGGCTACACCTTC.

This chain connects TRBV29-1 to TRBJ1-1, with unresolved D. Trimming left V 6 bases short and J 1 base short, with 12 bases between. The length of the CDR3 is 13 residues. The germline CDR1 and CDR2 sequences are SQVTM and ANQGSEA. The CDR3: CSVAGQANTEAFF. The CDR3 DNA sequence: TGCAGCGTGGCCGGGCAAGCGAACACTGAAGCTTTCTTT.

The chain is built from TRBV2 and TRBJ1-1; D might be TRBD1 (5 bases). V lost 7 bases to trimming and J lost 3 bases, with 12 bases between them. CDR1 SNHLY and CDR2 FYNNEI come from the germline V gene. The CDR3 covers 13 residues. Here the CDR3 reads CASTLLGDTEAFF. Here the CDR3 DNA reads TGTGCCAGCACCCTACTGGGGGACACTGAAGCTTTCTTT. The variable domain in full, with the rest retrieved from reference TRBV2 and TRBJ1-1, is EPEVTQTPSHQVTQMGQEVILRCVPISNHLYFYWYRQILGQKVEFLVSFYNNEISEKSEIFDDQFSVERPDGSNFTLKIRSTKLEDSAMYFCASTLLGDTEAFFGQGTRLTVV.

This clone was seen a few times. This sequence joins TRBV4-3 and TRBJ2-7; 11 positions agree with TRBD1. Losses at the gene ends were 4 bases for V and 7 bases for J; bases not matched to a gene: 9. The CDR3 loop spans 15 amino acids. Germline CDR1 LGHNA, CDR2 YSLEER. In DNA, the CDR3 is TGCGCCAGCAGCCGGACCGGGACAGGGGGGACAGAGCAGTACTTC. This gives the protein CASSRTGTGGTEQYF.

This clone was counted a few times. The rearrangement links TRBV28 to TRBJ1-1; the match to TRBD1 covers 7 bases. From germline, CDR1 is MDHEN and CDR2 SYDVKM. V shed 4 bases, J shed 6 bases, and the junction held 8 bases outside the gene matches. The CDR3 length is 14 residues. CDR3: CASSSGTATPEAFF. The CDR3 DNA follows: TGTGCCAGCAGTTCCGGGACAGCCACCCCTGAAGCTTTCTTT. Full variable domain (rest looked up from reference TRBV28 and TRBJ1-1): DVKVTQSSRYLVKRTGEKVFLECVQDMDHENMFWYRQDPGLGLRLIYFSYDVKMKEKGDIPEGYSVSREKKERFSLILESASTNQTSMYLCASSSGTATPEAFFGQGTRLTVV.

For the CDR3, the DNA is TGCGCCAGCAGCTTGGATTCTGGCACTAACTATGGCTACACCTTC. It translates to CASSLDSGTNYGYTF. The chain links TRBV5-1 to TRBJ1-2; the D is unclear. Germline V CDR1 and CDR2: SGHRS, YFSETQ. The CDR3 is 15 amino acids. V was trimmed by 0 bases and J by 0 bases, leaving 9 bases between them.

This clone was counted a single time. The chain recombines TRBV7-8 with TRBJ1-1, with D hard to call. The CDR3 is made up of 14 amino acids. Germline V gene sequence: CDR1 SGHVS, CDR2 FQNEAQ. The V end lost 2 bases, the J end lost 6 bases, and 13 bases lay between the germline ends. CDR3 sequence reads: CASSLSWAGPEAFF. CDR3 nucleotides: TGTGCCAGCAGCTTAAGTTGGGCAGGCCCTGAAGCTTTCTTT.

The gene calls are TRBV19 and TRBJ1-6, with D perhaps matching TRBD1 (6 bases). CDR1 and CDR2 (germline): LNHDA, SQIVND (reference sequence). V was shortened by 5 bases and J by 14 bases, with 10 bases between the two germline ends. The CDR3 length is 11 residues. CDR3 sequence: CASSFRDTLHF. The CDR3 DNA reads TGTGCCAGTAGTTTTCGGGACACCCTCCACTTT. The full variable domain, its missing parts supplied by reference TRBV19 and TRBJ1-6, is DGGITQSPKYLFRKEGQNVTLSCEQNLNHDAMYWYRQDPGQGLRLIYYSQIVNDFQKGDIAEGYSVSREKKESFPLTVTSAQKNPTAFYLCASSFRDTLHFGNGTRLTVT.

V and J are TRBV9 and TRBJ1-1; 8 bases agree with TRBD1. Germline lookup yields CDR1 SGDLS and CDR2 YYNGEE. This CDR3 region has 14 residues. Trimming removed 3 bases from V and 1 base from J; junction bases left unmatched: 2. The CDR3 DNA reads TGTGCCAGCAGCGCAGACAGGGGGAACACTGAAGCTTTCTTT. It codes for CASSADRGNTEAFF. Supplemented by reference TRBV9 and TRBJ1-1, the full variable domain reads DSGVTQTPKHLITATGQRVTLRCSPRSGDLSVYWYQQSLDQGLQFLIQYYNGEERAKGNILERFSAQQFPDLHSELNLSSLELGDSALYFCASSADRGNTEAFFGQGTRLTVV.

This clone was observed once. This chain joins TRBV5-1 and TRBJ1-5; TRBD1 might be the D (5 bases). Germline CDR1 is SGHRS and CDR2 is YFSETQ. V was cut by 1 base and J by 0 bases, with 8 bases left in between. The CDR3 loop spans 15 amino acids. The CDR3 reads CASSLKGDSNQPQHF. CDR3 bases: TGCGCCAGCAGCTTGAAAGGGGATAGCAATCAGCCCCAGCATTTT.

The CDR3 region is CASSAYRATSYNSPLHF. CDR3 DNA sequence: TGTGCCAGCAGCGCGTACAGGGCCACCTCCTATAATTCACCCCTCCACTTT. The gene calls are TRBV7-9 and TRBJ1-6; tentative D call: TRBD1 (6 bases). Germline V gene sequence: CDR1 SEHNR, CDR2 FQNEAQ (reference sequence). Trimming took 5 bases from V and 0 from J, leaving 14 bases between them. The CDR3 is made up of 17 amino acids.

The chain carries TRBV15 and TRBJ2-6, with D unresolved. Trimming left V 0 bases short and J 1 base short, with 7 bases between. Germline CDR1 and CDR2: LNHNV and YYDKDF (reference sequence). The CDR3 runs to 16 residues. The CDR3 protein is CATSREGFSGANVLTF. Written as DNA, the CDR3 is TGTGCCACCAGCAGAGAGGGTTTTTCTGGGGCCAACGTCCTGACTTTC.

The CDR3 nucleotides are TGTGCCAGCAGTAATGACAGGGGGAGCTCCTACAATGAGCAGTTCTTC. Its protein product is CASSNDRGSSYNEQFF. V and J are TRBV6-2 or TRBV6-3 and TRBJ2-1, with 9 bases fitting TRBD1. Germline V lookup: CDR1 MNHEY, CDR2 SVGEGT. The CDR3 length is 16 residues. Trimming cost V 5 bases and J 0 bases; bases outside gene matches: 5.

The chain uses TRBV5-1 and TRBJ2-2; 7 bases are shared with TRBD1. The CDR3 covers 16 residues. V was clipped by 6 bases and J by 5 bases; unmatched bases: 13. Germline V gene data show CDR1 as SGHRS and CDR2 as YFSETQ. The CDR3 nucleotides read TGCGCCAGCAAGCCCCCGGGTAGGGGGCTTACCGGGGAGCTGTTTTTT. This gives the protein CASKPPGRGLTGELFF.

This clone has a single count. V and J are TRBV19 and TRBJ1-4; the D is unclear. V was cut by 10 bases and J by 3 bases, with 6 bases left in between. This CDR3 has 11 amino acids. Germline CDR1 is LNHDA and CDR2 is SQIVND (reference sequence). CDR3 in amino acids: CATLSNEKLFF. The CDR3 region has the DNA TGTGCCACCCTGTCTAATGAAAAACTGTTTTTT. Full variable domain (rest looked up from reference TRBV19 and TRBJ1-4): DGGITQSPKYLFRKEGQNVTLSCEQNLNHDAMYWYRQDPGQGLRLIYYSQIVNDFQKGDIAEGYSVSREKKESFPLTVTSAQKNPTAFYLCATLSNEKLFFGSGTQLSVL.

This clone was seen only once. This sequence joins TRBV5-8 and TRBJ1-5; tentatively, D is TRBD1 (5 bases). The germline gives CDR1 SGHTS, CDR2 YDEGEE. Trimming stripped 2 bases from V and 7 bases from J, with 16 bases between. The CDR3 loop spans 15 amino acids. The CDR3 here is CASSLDPGPLQPQHF. The CDR3 DNA follows: TGTGCCAGCAGCTTAGACCCGGGGCCCTTACAGCCCCAGCATTTT.

DNA of the CDR3: TGTGCCAGCAGCCCCACCCGGGTGGCTAACTATGGCTACACCTTC. It is translated as CASSPTRVANYGYTF. The gene calls are TRBV9 and TRBJ1-2; unclear D gene. The CDR3 is 15 residues long. Trimming shortened V by 4 bases and J by 0 bases, and 13 bases separated the two germline ends. The germline V gene encodes CDR1 SGDLS and CDR2 YYNGEE.

This clone has a single count. The chain employs TRBV3-1 (or the pseudogene TRBV3-2) and TRBJ2-3; 9 positions match TRBD2. CDR3 length: 14 residues. Trimming took 6 bases from V and 0 from J; bases not matched to a gene: 1. Germline CDR1 is LGHDT and CDR2 is YNNKEL (reference sequence). CDR3 coding DNA: TGTGCCAGCAGGGCGGGGGGGAGCACAGATACGCAGTATTTT. This codes for CASRAGGSTDTQYF.

This chain joins TRBV2 and TRBJ2-4; 8 positions agree with TRBD2. The CDR3 sequence is 12 residues long. J lost 10 bases, V lost 4 bases, and 3 bases had no gene match. The germline CDR1 and CDR2 sequences are SNHLY and FYNNEI. CDR3 in amino acids: CASSVRGAIQYF. The CDR3 coding sequence is TGTGCCAGCAGTGTGCGGGGGGCGATTCAGTACTTC.

J is TRBJ1-3 and V is TRBV5-4, with D possibly matching TRBD1 (6 bases). Germline V gene lookup returns CDR1 SGHNT and CDR2 YYREEE (reference sequence). The CDR3 runs to 16 residues. V dropped 0 bases and J dropped 0 bases, with 10 bases sitting between them. As DNA, the CDR3 is TGTGCCAGCAGCTTGGGAGGGGGAAACTCTGGAAACACCATATATTTT. Its translation: CASSLGGGNSGNTIYF. The full variable domain, completed using reference TRBV5-4 and TRBJ1-3, is ETGVTQSPTHLIKTRGQQVTLRCSSQSGHNTVSWYQQALGQGPQFIFQYYREEENGRGNFPPRFSGLQFPNYSSELNVNALELDDSALYLCASSLGGGNSGNTIYFGEGSWLTVV.

This chain joins TRBV7-3 and TRBJ1-1, with TRBD1 matching over 7 bases. V trimming: 0 bases; J trimming: 4 bases; junction bases outside the gene matches: 2. Germline V gives CDR1 SGHTA, CDR2 FQGTGA. The CDR3 runs to 14 residues. Written as DNA, the CDR3 is TGTGCCAGCAGCTTAACTGACAGGGCCACTGAAGCTTTCTTT. Its protein product is CASSLTDRATEAFF.